This T cell receptor beta chain was obtained from a study of regulatory T cells in long-lasting Graves disease. In this sample, this clonotype turned up many times. Antigen unknown. The CDR3 loop spans 17 amino acids. The V and J ends lost 4 bases and 2 bases respectively, with 20 bases between them. The germline CDR1 and CDR2 sequences are MNHEY and SMNVEV (reference sequence). Overall study findings and caveats: The study found TRBV28, TRBJ1-2 and TRBJ2-5 favored in persistent disease.

Time point reported: newly diagnosed GD, antithyroid drugs for less than 3 months. PBMC RNA served as the TCR library source. Building the TCR beta libraries relied on iRepertoire HTBI primers, and CDR3 regions underwent Arm-PCR. TCRdb fed the multiplex PCR reads into MiXCR, producing one record per CDR3 protein. Counted here are more than 350,000 distinct CDR3 sequences, approximately 15% occurring once; the ten biggest clones make up around 17%. The same data also contributed to another study, on T cells in Graves' hyperthyroidism and ophthalmopathy.

The TCR was taken from a woman aged 25 to 39 with Graves disease. The sample consisted of peripheral blood mononuclear cells (PBMCs), taken at new diagnosis, from a patient treated with antithyroid drugs. The rearrangement uses TRBV27 and TRBJ1-2, with D possibly TRBD1 on 5 matching bases. This chain's CDR3 is CASSSDPAGRRNYGYTF. Written as DNA, the CDR3 is TGTGCCAGCAGTTCCGACCCCGCAGGGAGGCGCAACTATGGCTACACCTTC.